This T cell receptor (beta chain) emerged from a study of PD-1 blockade in classical Hodgkin lymphoma. Time point noted: cycle 4 day 1 (C4D1), after 6 weeks of nivolumab. All patients relapsed after autologous stem cell transplantation, and brentuximab vedotin exposure varied. TCRdb's table, derived via immunoSEQ multiplex PCR, lists solely in-frame clones and lacks some. This table has about 64,000 clones, less than 95% appearing once. Deletions cut 6 bases from V and 7 bases from J, with 16 bases between. The CDR3 runs 15 residues. Germline V gene lookup returns CDR1 SEHNR and CDR2 FQNEAQ (reference sequence). Study-level results: Later analyses included only patients treated at least 1 year post-ASCT.

Of note for this clone: The antigen is unknown.

This chain uses TRBV7-9 with TRBJ1-6; a possible D gene is TRBD1 (5 bases). This specimen consisted of peripheral blood mononuclear cells (PBMCs), obtained before the fourth cycle of nivolumab. This clonotype was sampled from a human donor with classical Hodgkin lymphoma. The chain's CDR3 is CASRSRDRLNSPLHF. CDR3 in DNA: TGTGCCAGCAGGTCTCGGGACCGGCTGAATTCACCCCTCCACTTT.